Listed here is a single TCR beta chain. What antigen it recognizes has not been identified. It has no much larger one-base neighbor in the sample; base qualities were not kept. The data were taken from a study of blood T cells in healthy people across ages (dated by TCRdb to the mid-2010s). The study in broad terms: In model experiments, template switching captured roughly one uniquely barcoded TCR beta cDNA molecule for every two T cells. Using deep sequencing normalized with unique cDNA molecular identifiers, the study measured how TCR beta repertoire diversity changes with age. Donors were grouped into four age groups: young (average about 15 years), middle-aged (around 39), aged (approximately 58) and long-lived (just over 80). To avoid experimental bias, donors of different ages were distributed randomly across sequencing lanes. For two donors (one aged 18 to 30 and one aged 80 or older), the study analyzed two additional independent replicas of 1 million unique cDNA reads from the same blood draw.

Study-wide findings and limitations: Donor CMV infection status was unknown, potentially confounding age-related changes in expanded clonotypes. The percentage of naive T cells measured by flow cytometry correlated strongly with observed TCR beta diversity. The long-lived group showed more naive CD4+ T cells, fewer expanded clones and increased TCR diversity than the aged group, suggesting age selection. Bulk unsorted PBMC profiling prevented conclusive comparison of naive and antigen-experienced compartments. Estimates of total diversity from one million sequenced T cells were regarded as lower bounds and underestimates. Observed TCR beta diversity per million T cells fell roughly linearly with age, and a significant reduction was already apparent by age roughly 41.

The germline V gene (reference sequence) gives CDR1 as DFQATT and CDR2 as SNEGSKA. There are 16 amino acids in the CDR3, from cysteine to phenylalanine inclusive. Just the 48-base CDR3 DNA is kept, in frame starting at base 1. The trim is 6 bases for V and 3 bases for J, with a gap of 24 bases between the germline ends. To prepare the library, 5' RACE was applied. Sequencing used an Illumina HiSeq 2500. A second PCR of 7 to 11 cycles was performed with a sample-barcoded 5' primer and a J-beta primer mix. Each TCR beta cDNA molecule received a unique molecular identifier from a template-switch 5' adaptor carrying 12 random nucleotides. At least 2.5 million CDR3-containing paired-end reads were obtained from each sample. All of the RNA was converted into first-strand cDNA using the Mint cDNA synthesis kit, with a TRBC-specific oligonucleotide serving as the primer. After uracil-DNA glycosylase treatment, a first 18-cycle PCR used universal primers M1SS and BC2_uni_R on all cDNA. The source study handled its data this way. For normalization, 1 million high-quality reads, each with a distinct molecular identifier, were randomly selected from each sample. Reads sharing molecular identifiers were discarded rather than binned into consensus sequences. MiTCR, run with a Q25 quality threshold and the strictest error-elimination algorithm, handled CDR3 identification, clonotype clustering and error correction. A nonparametric unseen species model with Euler transformation was used to estimate a lower bound on total TCR beta diversity. Using fastp trimming at Q25 and MiXCR clonotype assembly, TCRdb reanalyzed the public sequencing data and kept in-frame beta chains. Identical CDR3 protein sequences are pooled into one entry, listed with their most common genes and DNA. The V and J calls were determined by TCRdb, not by the authors. The sample profile shows about 1.4 million distinct CDR3 sequences; 59% of them were found once. The ten largest clonotypes hold 5% to 7% of the sample.

Systemically healthy Caucasian individuals from Russia, roughly 40 in total and aged roughly 6 to 100 years, were included as donors. Roughly 10 milliliters of peripheral blood were drawn from each donor into EDTA-treated Vacutainer tubes. Ficoll-Paque density-gradient centrifugation was used to isolate PBMCs, with at least 6.5 million obtained per sample. Total RNA, at least 6 micrograms per sample, was extracted from PBMCs with Trizol reagent. For every donor, flow cytometry on a PBMC aliquot measured the percentage of naive CD45RAhigh/CD27high T cells. The chain is assembled from TRBV20-1 and TRBJ2-7; the D gene could be either TRBD1 or TRBD2, each agreeing at 6 bases. Sequenced: blood. This clonotype was obtained from a man younger than 35 in good health. The DNA sequence reads TGCAGTGCCGAGTCAGGAGGGCTAGGGGGTCTCTACGAGCAGTACTTC. Its translation is CSAESGGLGGLYEQYF.